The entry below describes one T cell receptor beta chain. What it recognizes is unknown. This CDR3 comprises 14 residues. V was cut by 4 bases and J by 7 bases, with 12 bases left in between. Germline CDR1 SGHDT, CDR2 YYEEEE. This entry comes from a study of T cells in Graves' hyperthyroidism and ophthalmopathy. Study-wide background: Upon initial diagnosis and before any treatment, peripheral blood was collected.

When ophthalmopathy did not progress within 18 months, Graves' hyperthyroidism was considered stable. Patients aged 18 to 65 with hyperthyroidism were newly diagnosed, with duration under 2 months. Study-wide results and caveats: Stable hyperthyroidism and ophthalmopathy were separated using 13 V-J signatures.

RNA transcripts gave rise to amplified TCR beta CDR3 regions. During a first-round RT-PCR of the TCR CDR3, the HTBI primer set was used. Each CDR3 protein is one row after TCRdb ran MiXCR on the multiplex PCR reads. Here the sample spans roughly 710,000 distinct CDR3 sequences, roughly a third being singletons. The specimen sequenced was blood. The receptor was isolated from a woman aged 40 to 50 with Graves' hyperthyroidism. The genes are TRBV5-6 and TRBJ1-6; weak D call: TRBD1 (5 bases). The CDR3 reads CASSRSGSNSPLHF. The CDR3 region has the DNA TGTGCCAGCAGCCGTTCAGGGAGCAATTCACCCCTCCACTTT.